Following are 20 T cell receptor beta chains from one sample sequenced in a study of long-term antiretroviral therapy in people with HIV. At the survey level, the v3.0 immunoSEQ assay was run. Produced via immunoSEQ multiplex PCR; TCRdb's table is partial and in-frame only. The table records 19,000 or so clones, around 77% of them present only once. The starting material was unsorted PBMCs, obtained 2.2 years after starting antiretroviral therapy. Receptors originate from a man aged 50 to 60 with HIV.

The V gene is TRBV5-1, the J gene TRBJ2-7; the D is unclear. The CDR3 totals 14 residues. Germline loops: CDR1 SGHRS, CDR2 YFSETQ. V was cut by 2 bases and J by 1 base, with 10 bases left in between. The CDR3 sequence is CASSFRGGSYEQYF. The CDR3 region has the DNA TGCGCCAGCAGCTTCAGAGGTGGGTCCTACGAGCAGTACTTC.

This CDR3 is CASSAQGRGVYEQYF. The CDR3 DNA reads TGTGCCAGCTCAGCACAGGGTAGAGGGGTCTACGAGCAGTACTTC. The V gene is TRBV18, the J gene TRBJ2-7, with D possibly being TRBD1 (6 bases). The CDR3 runs to 15 residues. Germline CDR1 reads KGHSH; CDR2 reads LQKENI. The ends were cut back, 5 bases at V and 3 bases at J, with 17 bases in the middle.

The chain uses TRBV7-3 and TRBJ2-3, with D uncertain. Trimming removed 3 bases from V and 1 base from J, with 5 bases in between. CDR3 length: 13 amino acids. Germline V gene sequence: CDR1 SGHTA, CDR2 FQGTGA. The CDR3 loop is CASSLVRTDTQYF. For the CDR3, the DNA is TGTGCCAGCAGCTTGGTTCGCACAGATACGCAGTATTTT.

The V and J genes are TRBV9 and TRBJ1-1; a possible D gene is TRBD1 (5 bases). The CDR3 has 14 residues. Germline assignment: CDR1 SGDLS and CDR2 YYNGEE. V lost 2 bases, J lost 4 bases, and 12 bases lay in between. CDR3 amino acids: CASSVSSRGTEAFF. CDR3 nucleotide sequence: TGTGCCAGCAGCGTCTCCTCAAGGGGCACTGAAGCTTTCTTT.

The CDR3 reads CASSSPGQGGYEQYF. As DNA, the CDR3 is TGTGCCAGCAGCTCACCGGGACAGGGTGGCTACGAGCAGTACTTC. V is TRBV7-8 and J is TRBJ2-7; 9 nucleotides agree with TRBD1. The CDR3 sequence is 15 residues long. Germline CDR1 SGHVS, CDR2 FQNEAQ. V dropped 4 bases and J dropped 3; count of bases not matched to a gene: 7.

This chain connects TRBV7-3 to TRBJ2-3; 8 bases are a match to TRBD2. The length of the CDR3 is 16 residues. V lost 2 bases and J lost 2; bases outside the gene matches: 6. CDR1 is SGHTA, CDR2 FQGTGA, per germline. The CDR3 loop reads CASSLRGGSLTDTQYF. The CDR3 bases are TGTGCCAGCAGCTTACGGGGGGGATCTCTCACAGATACGCAGTATTTT.

A word on this clone: The same CDR3 also results from other DNA sequences found in this sample. J is TRBJ1-5 and V is TRBV19, with a tentative D call TRBD1 (5 bases). Germline-derived CDR1 and CDR2 are LNHDA and SQIVND (reference sequence). This CDR3 contains 13 residues. The germline V and J ends were trimmed by 8 bases and 6 bases, with 14 bases remaining between them. CDR3 DNA sequence: TGTGCCAGTGGGCCAGGGCTTGGTCAGCCCCAGCATTTT. Amino acids: CASGPGLGQPQHF. The whole variable domain, remainder taken from reference TRBV19 and TRBJ1-5, is DGGITQSPKYLFRKEGQNVTLSCEQNLNHDAMYWYRQDPGQGLRLIYYSQIVNDFQKGDIAEGYSVSREKKESFPLTVTSAQKNPTAFYLCASGPGLGQPQHFGDGTRLSIL.

The gene calls are TRBV5-6 and TRBJ2-5; TRBD1 might be the D (5 bases). CDR3 length equals 11 residues. Germline V gene sequence: CDR1 SGHDT, CDR2 YYEEEE. V dropped 7 bases and J dropped 6 bases, with 10 bases sitting between them. CDR3 sequence: CASGAPKTQYF. CDR3 in DNA: TGTGCCAGCGGGGCACCAAAGACCCAGTACTTC.

The rearrangement uses TRBV4-3 and TRBJ1-5, with TRBD1 matching 7 bases. The CDR3 covers 13 residues. Germline V gene sequence: CDR1 LGHNA, CDR2 YSLEER. J lost 5 bases, V lost 8 bases, and 6 bases had no gene match. CDR3 in DNA: TGCGCCAGCGCCCGGGGACAGCATCAGCCCCAGCATTTT. Translating it yields CASARGQHQPQHF.

This clone was detected only once. This rearrangement joins TRBV4-3 to TRBJ1-2; 7 bases are shared with TRBD1. This CDR3 has 16 amino acids. Germline V lookup: CDR1 LGHNA, CDR2 YSLEER. The V gene end was trimmed by 0 bases and the J gene end by 5 bases; junction bases not matched to a gene: 9. The DNA for the CDR3 is TGCGCCAGCAGCCAAGATCTTAAAGGGGGCCTTTATGGCTACACCTTC. Its translation is CASSQDLKGGLYGYTF.

This clone was recorded once. The chain carries TRBV6-6 and TRBJ2-3; D may be TRBD1 (6 bases). The V and J ends lost 4 bases and 0 bases respectively, with 8 bases between them. CDR3 length: 14 amino acids. Per the germline V gene, CDR1 is MNHNY and CDR2 is SVGAGI (reference sequence). The CDR3 protein is CASSSGQSTDTQYF. In DNA form, the CDR3 reads TGTGCCAGCAGTTCCGGACAGAGCACAGATACGCAGTATTTT.

The gene calls are TRBV15 and TRBJ1-5, with TRBD1 matching 10 bases. Trimming at V came to 1 base and at J to 1 base, leaving 1 base not matched to a gene. The CDR3 is 16 amino acids. The germline CDR1 and CDR2 sequences are LNHNV and YYDKDF (reference sequence). The chain's CDR3 is CATSRGDRGSNQPQHF. CDR3 in DNA: TGTGCCACCAGCAGAGGGGACAGGGGAAGCAATCAGCCCCAGCATTTT.

J is TRBJ2-3 and V is TRBV27; 11 bases match TRBD2. Germline V CDR1 and CDR2: MNHEY, SMNVEV (reference sequence). V dropped 6 bases and J dropped 3; count of bases not matched to a gene: 5. CDR3 length equals 15 residues. For the CDR3, the DNA is TGTGCCAGCAGAGTAGCGGGAGGGAGGACAGATACGCAGTATTTT. Its translation: CASRVAGGRTDTQYF.

The chain has TRBV6-5 and TRBJ2-7, with D unclear. V was shortened by 0 bases and J by 4 bases, with 13 bases between the two germline ends. CDR3 length: 15 amino acids. Germline CDR1 MNHEY, CDR2 SVGAGI. The CDR3 region has the DNA TGTGCCAGCAGTTACTCTCCGGTAGGAGTGTACGAGCAGTACTTC. Translation: CASSYSPVGVYEQYF.

In the case of this clone: Other DNA sequences in the same sample also yield this CDR3. CDR3 nucleotides: TGTGCCAGCAGGCACAGGGACTCCTACGAGCAGTACTTC. As protein: CASRHRDSYEQYF. The V call is TRBV6-5, the J call TRBJ2-7, with TRBD1 as a possible D gene (6 bases). V lost 6 bases and J 0 bases, leaving 9 bases between the germline ends. Looked up from germline, CDR1 is MNHEY and CDR2 is SVGAGI. The CDR3 covers 13 residues.

The chain uses TRBV7-3 and TRBJ1-1; 7 nucleotides match TRBD1. The V segment lost 4 bases and the J segment 5 bases; nucleotides outside the gene matches: 7. This CDR3 comprises 14 residues. Germline loops: CDR1 SGHTA, CDR2 FQGTGA. The CDR3 nucleotides read TGTGCCAGCAGCTCGGGACAGCCCGGGACTGAAGCTTTCTTT. This sequence encodes CASSSGQPGTEAFF. Full variable domain (remainder filled in from reference TRBV7-3 and TRBJ1-1): GAGVSQTPSNKVTEKGKYVELRCDPISGHTALYWYRQSLGQGPEFLIYFQGTGAADDSGLPNDRFFAVRPEGSVSTLKIQRTERGDSAVYLCASSSGQPGTEAFFGQGTRLTVV.

Sample share makes this clone large (0.1 to 1%). The chain employs TRBV2 and TRBJ2-3; perhaps TRBD2 as D (6 bases). V lost 0 bases to trimming and J lost 4 bases, with 11 bases between them. The germline V gene encodes CDR1 SNHLY and CDR2 FYNNEI. This CDR3 region has 15 residues. CDR3 nucleotide sequence: TGTGCCAGCAGTGAAGCGCTTAGGAGGGCAGATACGCAGTATTTT. Protein product: CASSEALRRADTQYF.

This sequence joins TRBV5-1 and TRBJ1-2; 11 bases map to TRBD1. J was trimmed by 8 bases and V by 4 bases; bases with no gene match: 13. CDR3 length: 16 amino acids. The germline CDR1 and CDR2 sequences are SGHRS and YFSETQ. CDR3 sequence (DNA): TGCGCCAGCAGCCAGACCGGGACAGGGGGGCTCAACGGCTACACCTTC. Translation gives CASSQTGTGGLNGYTF.

J is TRBJ1-2 and V is TRBV29-1; a possible D gene is TRBD1 (5 bases). The V gene lost 5 bases and the J gene lost 0 bases, with 7 bases spanning the gap. The CDR3 runs to 12 residues. CDR1 SQVTM and CDR2 ANQGSEA come from the germline V gene. Here the CDR3 reads CSVPGPNYGYTF. In DNA form, the CDR3 reads TGCAGCGTTCCGGGACCTAACTATGGCTACACCTTC.

The gene calls are TRBV7-9 and TRBJ1-5; D is perhaps TRBD1 (6 bases). This CDR3 is 15 amino acids long. With 1 base removed from V and 7 bases from J, the gap between germline ends came to 14 bases. Germline values: CDR1 SEHNR, CDR2 FQNEAQ (reference sequence). The CDR3 DNA reads TGTGCCAGCAGCTTAGAGGAACAGGGAGGGCAGCCCCAGCATTTT. Translating gives CASSLEEQGGQPQHF. The variable domain in full, completed from reference TRBV7-9 and TRBJ1-5, reads DTGVSQNPRHKITKRGQNVTFRCDPISEHNRLYWYRQTLGQGPEFLTYFQNEAQLEKSRLLSDRFSAERPKGSFSTLEIQRTEQGDSAMYLCASSLEEQGGQPQHFGDGTRLSIL.